The T cell receptor (beta chain) under discussion was sequenced for a study of neoadjuvant anti-PD-1 for oral cavity cancer. The CDR3 spans 16 residues. CDR1 SSHAT and CDR2 FNYEAQ come from the germline V gene (reference sequence). These newly diagnosed stage II-IVA oral cavity squamous cell carcinoma patients had no prior systemic or radiation treatment. The data were produced by immunoSEQ multiplex PCR, yet TCRdb's version contains in-frame clones alone and is incomplete. Of about 16,000 clones in the sample, 55% to 80% were seen once. Regarding this clone: Antigen specificity is unknown. At one of its ends the junction is not consistent with the germline gene, which may arise from a read error.

Study-level findings and limits: Non-responders to neoadjuvant nivolumab had significantly more clonal PBMC T cells than responders.

The genes are TRBV7-7 and TRBJ1-1; possibly TRBD1 for D (6 bases). The clonotype originates from a person aged 40 to 85 with oral cavity squamous cell carcinoma. Material: PBMCs, obtained before nivolumab (anti-PD-1) treatment. The CDR3 sequence: CASSFGTNRGNTEAFF. CDR3 nucleotides: TGTGCTAGCAGCTTTGGGACAAATCGGGGTAACACTGAAGCTTTCTTT.